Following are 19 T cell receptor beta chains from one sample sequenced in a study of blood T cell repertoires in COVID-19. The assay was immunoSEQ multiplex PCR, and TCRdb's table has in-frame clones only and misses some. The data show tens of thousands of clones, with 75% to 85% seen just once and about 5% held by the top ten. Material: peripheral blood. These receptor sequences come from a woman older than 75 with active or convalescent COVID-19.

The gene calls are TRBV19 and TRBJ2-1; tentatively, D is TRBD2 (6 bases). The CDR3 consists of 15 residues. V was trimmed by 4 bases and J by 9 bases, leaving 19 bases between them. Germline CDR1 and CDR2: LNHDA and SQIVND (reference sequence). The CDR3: CASSKLVGGWGEQFF. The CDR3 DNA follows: TGTGCCAGTAGTAAACTAGTTGGGGGGTGGGGTGAGCAGTTCTTC.

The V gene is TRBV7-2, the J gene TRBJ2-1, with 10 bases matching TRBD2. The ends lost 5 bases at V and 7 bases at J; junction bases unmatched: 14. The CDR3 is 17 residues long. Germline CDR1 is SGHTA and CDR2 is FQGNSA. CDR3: CASSARLFSGRSNEQFF. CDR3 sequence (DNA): TGTGCCAGCAGCGCCCGCCTGTTTAGCGGGAGGAGTAATGAGCAGTTCTTC.

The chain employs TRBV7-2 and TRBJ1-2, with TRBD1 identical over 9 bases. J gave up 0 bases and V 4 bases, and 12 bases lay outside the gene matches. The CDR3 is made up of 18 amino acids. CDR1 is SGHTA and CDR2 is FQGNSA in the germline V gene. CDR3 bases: TGTGCCAGCAGCTCGGACAGGGGTCTATGGTTAGCTAACTATGGCTACACCTTC. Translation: CASSSDRGLWLANYGYTF. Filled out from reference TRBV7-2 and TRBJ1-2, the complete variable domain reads GAGVSQSPSNKVTEKGKDVELRCDPISGHTALYWYRQSLGQGLEFLIYFQGNSAPDKSGLPSDRFSAERTGGSVSTLTIQRTQQEDSAVYLCASSSDRGLWLANYGYTFGSGTRLTVV.

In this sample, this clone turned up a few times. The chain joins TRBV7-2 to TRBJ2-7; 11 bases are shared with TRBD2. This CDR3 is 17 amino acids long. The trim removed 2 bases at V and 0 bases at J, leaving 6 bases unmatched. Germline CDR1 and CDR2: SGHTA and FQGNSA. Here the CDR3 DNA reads TGTGCCAGCAGCTTAATCCCCGGACTAGCGGGCTCCTACGAGCAGTACTTC. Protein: CASSLIPGLAGSYEQYF.

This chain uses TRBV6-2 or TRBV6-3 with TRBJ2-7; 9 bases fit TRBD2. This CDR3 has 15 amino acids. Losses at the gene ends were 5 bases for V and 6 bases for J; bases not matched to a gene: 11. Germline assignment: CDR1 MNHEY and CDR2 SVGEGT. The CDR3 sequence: CASSPIAGETPEQYF. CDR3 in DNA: TGTGCCAGCAGTCCCATAGCGGGAGAGACGCCCGAGCAGTACTTC.

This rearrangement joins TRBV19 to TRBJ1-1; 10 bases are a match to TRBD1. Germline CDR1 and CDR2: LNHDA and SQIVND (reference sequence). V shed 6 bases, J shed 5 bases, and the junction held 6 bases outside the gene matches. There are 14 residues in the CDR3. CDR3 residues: CASRWDRGWTEAFF. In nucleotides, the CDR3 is TGTGCCAGTAGGTGGGACAGGGGATGGACTGAAGCTTTCTTT.

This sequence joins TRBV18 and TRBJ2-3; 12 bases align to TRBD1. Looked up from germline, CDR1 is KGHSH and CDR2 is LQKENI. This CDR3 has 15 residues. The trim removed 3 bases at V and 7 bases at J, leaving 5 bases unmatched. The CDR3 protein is CASSPRDRGRNTQYF. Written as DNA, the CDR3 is TGTGCCAGCTCACCCCGGGACAGGGGGCGCAATACGCAGTATTTT.

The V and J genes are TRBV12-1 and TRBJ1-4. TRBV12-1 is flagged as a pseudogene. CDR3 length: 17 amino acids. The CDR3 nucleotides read TGTGCCAGCAGCCCCCCTGCGGTTGTGTGGGTCCGCAAAAAACTGTTTTTT. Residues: CASSPPAVVWVRKKLFF.

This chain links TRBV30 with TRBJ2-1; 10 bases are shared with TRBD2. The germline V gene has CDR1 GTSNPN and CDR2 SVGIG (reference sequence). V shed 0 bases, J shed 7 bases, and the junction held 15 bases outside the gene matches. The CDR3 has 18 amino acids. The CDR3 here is CAWSVMELAGRSWNEQFF. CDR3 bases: TGTGCCTGGAGTGTCATGGAACTAGCGGGACGGTCGTGGAATGAGCAGTTCTTC.

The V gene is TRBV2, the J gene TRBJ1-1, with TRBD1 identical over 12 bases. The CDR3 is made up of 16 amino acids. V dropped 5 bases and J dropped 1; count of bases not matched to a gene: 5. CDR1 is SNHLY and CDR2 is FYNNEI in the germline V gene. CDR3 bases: TGTGCCAGCAGTACCCGGGACAGGGGGCCGAACACTGAAGCTTTCTTT. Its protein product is CASSTRDRGPNTEAFF.

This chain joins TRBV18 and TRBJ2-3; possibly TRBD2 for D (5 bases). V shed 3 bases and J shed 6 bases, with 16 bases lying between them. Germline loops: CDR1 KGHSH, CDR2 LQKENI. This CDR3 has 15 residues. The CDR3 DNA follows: TGTGCCAGCTCACCGGACTTTCGGGGTTGGGATACGCAGTATTTT. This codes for CASSPDFRGWDTQYF. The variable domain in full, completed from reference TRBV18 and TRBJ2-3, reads NAGVMQNPRHLVRRRGQEARLRCSPMKGHSHVYWYRQLPEEGLKFMVYLQKENIIDESGMPKERFSAEFPKEGPSILRIQQVVRGDSAAYFCASSPDFRGWDTQYFGPGTRLTVL.

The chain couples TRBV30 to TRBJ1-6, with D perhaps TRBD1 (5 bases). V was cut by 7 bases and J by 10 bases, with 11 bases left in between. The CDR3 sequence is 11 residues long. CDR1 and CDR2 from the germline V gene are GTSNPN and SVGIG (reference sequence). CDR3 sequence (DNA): TGTGCCTTCAGGGTAGGATCACCCCTCCACTTT. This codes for CAFRVGSPLHF.

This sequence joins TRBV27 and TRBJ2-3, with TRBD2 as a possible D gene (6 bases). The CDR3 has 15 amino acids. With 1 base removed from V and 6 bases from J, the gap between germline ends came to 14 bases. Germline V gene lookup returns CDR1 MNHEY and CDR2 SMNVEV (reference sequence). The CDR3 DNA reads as TGTGCCAGCAGTTTATTTGCGGGGCTAGGGGATACGCAGTATTTT. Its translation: CASSLFAGLGDTQYF.

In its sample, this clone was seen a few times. Here the CDR3 reads CASSLEFSWQYF. The CDR3, as DNA: TGTGCCAGCAGCTTAGAATTTAGTTGGCAGTACTTC. V and J are TRBV7-2 and TRBJ2-7; the D is unclear. The length of the CDR3 is 12 residues. Germline CDR1 and CDR2: SGHTA and FQGNSA. The V gene lost 1 base and the J gene lost 9 bases, with 10 bases spanning the gap.

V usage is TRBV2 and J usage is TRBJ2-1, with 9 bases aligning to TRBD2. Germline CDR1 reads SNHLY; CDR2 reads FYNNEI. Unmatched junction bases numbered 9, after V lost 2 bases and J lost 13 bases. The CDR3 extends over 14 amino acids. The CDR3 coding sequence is TGTGCCAGCAGTGAAAAGCTAGCGGGGCCCTCCCAGTTCTTC. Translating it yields CASSEKLAGPSQFF.

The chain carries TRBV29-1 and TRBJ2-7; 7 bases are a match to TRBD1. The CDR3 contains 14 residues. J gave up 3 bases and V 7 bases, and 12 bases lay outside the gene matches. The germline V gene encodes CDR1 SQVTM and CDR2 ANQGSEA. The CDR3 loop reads CSAYTRDSNYEQYF. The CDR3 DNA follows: TGCAGCGCATACACAAGGGACAGCAACTACGAGCAGTACTTC.

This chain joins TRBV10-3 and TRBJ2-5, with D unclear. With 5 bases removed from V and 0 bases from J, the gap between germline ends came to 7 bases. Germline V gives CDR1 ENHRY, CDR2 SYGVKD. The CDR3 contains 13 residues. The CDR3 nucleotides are TGTGCCATCAGTTCAGGCAACCAAGAGACCCAGTACTTC. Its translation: CAISSGNQETQYF.

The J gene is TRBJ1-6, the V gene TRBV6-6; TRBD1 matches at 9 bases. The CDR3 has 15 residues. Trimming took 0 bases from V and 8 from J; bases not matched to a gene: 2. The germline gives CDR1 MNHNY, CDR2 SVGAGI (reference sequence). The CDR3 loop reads CASSYSRQGDSPLHF. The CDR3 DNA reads TGTGCCAGCAGTTACTCGAGACAGGGGGATTCACCCCTCCACTTT.

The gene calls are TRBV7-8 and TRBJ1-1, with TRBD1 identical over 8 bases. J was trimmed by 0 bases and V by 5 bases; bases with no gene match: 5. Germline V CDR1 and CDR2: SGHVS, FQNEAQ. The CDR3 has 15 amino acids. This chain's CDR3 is CASSPDRGLNTEAFF. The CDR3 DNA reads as TGTGCCAGCAGCCCAGACAGGGGACTGAACACTGAAGCTTTCTTT.